The 25 T cell receptor beta chains listed next were all sequenced from one sample in a study of shared clonotypes between healthy human individuals. TCRdb's table, derived via immunoSEQ multiplex PCR, lists solely in-frame clones and lacks some. The sample consists of approximately 1,000,000 clones, roughly 80% of them appearing once. The specimen was memory CD4+ T cells from PBMCs. The subset is: CD45RA-negative fraction. All receptors derive from a man younger than 30 in good health. Some clones in this sample may be carry-over from other donors' samples.

This sequence joins TRBV28 and TRBJ2-7, with D maybe TRBD2 (7 bases). This CDR3 comprises 16 residues. Trimming took 6 bases from V and 4 from J, leaving 22 bases between them. Germline V gene lookup returns CDR1 MDHEN and CDR2 SYDVKM. This chain's CDR3 is CASSPARGALPYEQYF. The CDR3, as DNA: TGTGCCAGCAGCCCCGCCCGGGGGGCCCTCCCTTACGAGCAGTACTTC.

V gene TRBV5-8 combines with J gene TRBJ1-2; D call uncertain. V gave up 0 bases and J gave up 5 bases, with 11 bases separating them. CDR1 and CDR2 from the germline V gene are SGHTS and YDEGEE. The CDR3 runs to 14 residues. Here the CDR3 DNA reads TGTGCCAGCAGCTTGGAACGCAACTTGTATGGCTACACCTTC. It translates to CASSLERNLYGYTF.

The rearrangement links TRBV30 to TRBJ1-5, with D uncertain. Germline CDR1 GTSNPN, CDR2 SVGIG (reference sequence). Trimming cost V 0 bases and J 4 bases, with 7 bases left between them. The CDR3 spans 13 residues. The CDR3 sequence is CAWSVEFNQPQHF. As DNA, the CDR3 is TGTGCCTGGAGTGTAGAGTTTAATCAGCCCCAGCATTTT.

This sequence joins TRBV19 and TRBJ1-5; tentatively, D is TRBD1 (6 bases). V lost 6 bases to trimming and J lost 0 bases, with 27 bases between them. The CDR3 totals 20 residues. The germline V gene encodes CDR1 LNHDA and CDR2 SQIVND (reference sequence). The CDR3 DNA is TGTGCCAGTAGCTGGGACAAGACCATTCCTGCCACTTATAGCAATCAGCCCCAGCATTTT. Residues: CASSWDKTIPATYSNQPQHF.

This clone was counted a single time. V usage is TRBV27 and J usage is TRBJ2-2; D is uncertain. Germline V gene data show CDR1 as MNHEY and CDR2 as SMNVEV (reference sequence). This CDR3 comprises 15 residues. The germline V and J ends were trimmed by 4 bases and 2 bases, with 11 bases remaining between them. This chain's CDR3 is CASSSPPGNTGELFF. DNA of the CDR3: TGTGCCAGCAGTTCCCCCCCCGGTAACACCGGGGAGCTGTTTTTT.

CDR3: CASSRLPRSDEQYF. The CDR3 DNA sequence: TGTGCCAGCTCAAGACTACCTCGGTCGGACGAGCAGTACTTC. V usage is TRBV18 and J usage is TRBJ2-7, with D perhaps matching TRBD2 (5 bases). V was cut by 5 bases and J by 5 bases, with 16 bases left in between. CDR1 is KGHSH, CDR2 LQKENI, per germline. The CDR3 consists of 14 residues.

V is TRBV18 and J is TRBJ2-3; a weak D match, TRBD2 (5 bases). The germline CDR1 and CDR2 sequences are KGHSH and LQKENI. V lost 2 bases to trimming and J lost 4 bases, with 7 bases between them. The CDR3 runs to 13 residues. CDR3 nucleotide sequence: TGTGCCAGCTCACCAGAGGGCCCAGATACGCAGTATTTT. The encoded protein is CASSPEGPDTQYF.

This clone was seen a few times. The junction shows a germline mismatch at one end, possibly a read error. J is TRBJ2-1 and V is TRBV11-3; TRBD1 or TRBD2 may be the D gene (5 bases each). The CDR3 sequence is 12 residues long. The germline V gene encodes CDR1 SGHNT and CDR2 YENEEA. DNA for the CDR3: TGTGCCAGCAGCTCGACAGCGGTTGGGGTGATCTTC. This encodes CASSSTAVGVIF.

The chain is built from TRBV5-1 and TRBJ2-2, with 10 positions matching TRBD1. Germline loops: CDR1 SGHRS, CDR2 YFSETQ. CDR3 size: 15 residues. Trimming cost V 4 bases and J 3 bases; bases outside gene matches: 3. The CDR3 here is CASSQGQGDTGELFF. DNA of the CDR3: TGCGCCAGCAGCCAAGGACAGGGGGACACCGGGGAGCTGTTTTTT.

The gene calls are TRBV10-2 and TRBJ2-1, with 11 positions matching TRBD2. This CDR3 has 14 amino acids. Trimming took 8 bases from V and 1 from J; bases not matched to a gene: 1. In germline, CDR1 is WSHSY, CDR2 SAAADI. The CDR3 bases are TGCGCCAGCGGGACTAGCGGTTCCTACAATGAGCAGTTCTTC. Encoded protein: CASGTSGSYNEQFF.

This rearrangement joins TRBV5-1 to TRBJ2-1, with 11 bases identical to TRBD2. The CDR3 is made up of 19 amino acids. J gave up 6 bases and V 4 bases, and 18 bases lay outside the gene matches. Germline V gene lookup returns CDR1 SGHRS and CDR2 YFSETQ. CDR3 sequence reads: CASSERSLSGTSGSNEQFF. DNA of the CDR3: TGCGCCAGCAGCGAACGTTCCCTCTCCGGGACTAGCGGAAGCAATGAGCAGTTCTTC.

The chain recombines TRBV5-4 with TRBJ1-4; TRBD1 is a possible D gene (5 bases). Germline V gene sequence: CDR1 SGHNT, CDR2 YYREEE (reference sequence). V was clipped by 2 bases and J by 8 bases, with 16 bases between them. The CDR3 covers 15 residues. In DNA, the CDR3 is TGTGCCAGCAGCTTTGGAAAGGGGTCCATCGAAAAACTGTTTTTT. It is translated as CASSFGKGSIEKLFF. Combining the CDR3 with reference TRBV5-4 and TRBJ1-4 gives the whole variable domain ETGVTQSPTHLIKTRGQQVTLRCSSQSGHNTVSWYQQALGQGPQFIFQYYREEENGRGNFPPRFSGLQFPNYSSELNVNALELDDSALYLCASSFGKGSIEKLFFGSGTQLSVL.

V gene TRBV7-6 combines with J gene TRBJ2-7; TRBD2 matches 7 bases. The J segment lost 1 base and the V segment lost 2 bases, leaving 11 bases of the junction unmatched. CDR1 is SGHVS, CDR2 FNYEAQ, per germline. The CDR3 extends over 17 amino acids. The CDR3 region has the DNA TGTGCCAGCAGCTTAAAGCGGGACGGAGGTGTTTCCTACGAGCAGTACTTC. This gives the protein CASSLKRDGGVSYEQYF.

The gene calls are TRBV5-1 and TRBJ1-1, with TRBD1 matching 8 bases. CDR3 length: 13 amino acids. J lost 7 bases, V lost 3 bases, and 5 bases had no gene match. Germline lookup yields CDR1 SGHRS and CDR2 YFSETQ. The CDR3 nucleotides read TGCGCCAGCAGCTCATACAGGGGGTTTGAAGCTTTCTTT. This sequence encodes CASSSYRGFEAFF. Using reference TRBV5-1 and TRBJ1-1 for the parts outside the CDR3, the full variable domain is KAGVTQTPRYLIKTRGQQVTLSCSPISGHRSVSWYQQTPGQGLQFLFEYFSETQRNKGNFPGRFSGRQFSNSRSEMNVSTLELGDSALYLCASSSYRGFEAFFGQGTRLTVV.

This clone was seen once. A much more abundant neighbour one base away suggests this may be a read error. Within the sample, other DNA sequences also encode this same CDR3. V and J are TRBV30 and TRBJ1-5; D gene unclear. Germline V CDR1 and CDR2: GTSNPN, SVGIG (reference sequence). The CDR3 contains 14 residues. For the CDR3, the DNA is TGTGCCTGGAGTAACGGGGTGGGAGATCAGCCCCAACATTTT. It is translated as CAWSNGVGDQPQHF. The whole variable domain, remainder taken from reference TRBV30 and TRBJ1-5, is SQTIHQWPATLVQPVGSPLSLECTVEGTSNPNLYWYRQAAGRGLQLLFYSVGIGQISSEVPQNLSASRPQDRQFILSSKKLLLSDSGFYLCAWSNGVGDQPQHFGDGTRLSIL.

This sequence joins TRBV28 and TRBJ2-1, with D tentatively TRBD1 (6 bases). V gave up 5 bases and J gave up 4 bases, with 12 bases separating them. In germline, CDR1 is MDHEN, CDR2 SYDVKM. This CDR3 has 14 amino acids. The CDR3 region has the DNA TGTGCCAGCAGTCTCGGGACACTATACAATGAGCAGTTCTTC. The encoded protein is CASSLGTLYNEQFF.

The chain recombines TRBV5-1 with TRBJ2-7; weak D call: TRBD2 (6 bases). V lost 0 bases and J 2 bases, leaving 12 bases between the germline ends. Germline values: CDR1 SGHRS, CDR2 YFSETQ. The CDR3 consists of 15 residues. CDR3 coding DNA: TGCGCCAGCAGCTTGGGACATAGCGGCCCCTACGAGCAGTACTTC. Protein product: CASSLGHSGPYEQYF.

The J gene is TRBJ2-3, the V gene TRBV19; 8 bases match TRBD2. CDR3 length equals 13 residues. The germline CDR1 and CDR2 sequences are LNHDA and SQIVND (reference sequence). J was trimmed by 5 bases and V by 5 bases; bases with no gene match: 3. The CDR3 sequence is CASSREGGDTQYF. CDR3 in DNA: TGTGCCAGTAGTCGGGAGGGAGGAGATACGCAGTATTTT.

The chain links TRBV19 to TRBJ2-2; 7 bases are a match to TRBD2. Germline values: CDR1 LNHDA, CDR2 SQIVND (reference sequence). This CDR3 region has 16 residues. The J segment lost 6 bases and the V segment lost 0 bases, leaving 7 bases of the junction unmatched. The CDR3, as DNA: TGTGCCAGTAGTATAGATCAGGAGCGGGACTCCGGGGAGCTGTTTTTT. Translated, it gives CASSIDQERDSGELFF.

The chain is built from TRBV7-3 and TRBJ2-2; D tentatively reads TRBD1 or TRBD2 (6 bases each). The CDR3 totals 14 residues. Trimming shortened V by 5 bases and J by 7 bases, and 14 bases separated the two germline ends. CDR1 is SGHTA, CDR2 FQGTGA, per germline. The CDR3 loop reads CASSPSGAVGELFF. CDR3 nucleotide sequence: TGTGCCAGCAGCCCGTCGGGGGCTGTCGGGGAGCTGTTTTTT.

Details on this clone: This specimen includes other DNA sequences encoding the same CDR3. V is TRBV7-9 and J is TRBJ2-5, with D perhaps TRBD2 (6 bases). V lost 3 bases and J lost 5, with 13 bases in between. Per germline, CDR1 SEHNR and CDR2 FQNEAQ (reference sequence). The CDR3 covers 14 residues. CDR3 amino acids: CASSLAGGVETQYF. Here the CDR3 DNA reads TGTGCCAGCAGCTTGGCCGGCGGGGTGGAGACCCAGTACTTC.

The J gene is TRBJ2-7, the V gene TRBV10-3, with D maybe TRBD2 (6 bases). Germline V gives CDR1 ENHRY, CDR2 SYGVKD. The CDR3 is made up of 16 amino acids. Between the trimmed V and J ends, which lost 5 bases and 0 bases, there was a span of 17 bases. CDR3 loop: CAISRRREASSYEQYF. The CDR3, as DNA: TGTGCCATCAGTCGGAGGAGGGAGGCGAGCTCCTACGAGCAGTACTTC.

This chain connects TRBV5-1 to TRBJ2-1; 11 nucleotides match TRBD2. The CDR3 has 16 residues. V lost 4 bases to trimming and J lost 1 base; unmatched junction nucleotides: 4. Germline CDR1 and CDR2: SGHRS and YFSETQ. CDR3 nucleotides: TGCGCCAGCAGCAATATAGCGGGAGGGTCCTACAATGAGCAGTTCTTC. It encodes CASSNIAGGSYNEQFF. Together with reference TRBV5-1 and TRBJ2-1, the CDR3 gives the full variable domain: KAGVTQTPRYLIKTRGQQVTLSCSPISGHRSVSWYQQTPGQGLQFLFEYFSETQRNKGNFPGRFSGRQFSNSRSEMNVSTLELGDSALYLCASSNIAGGSYNEQFFGPGTRLTVL.

The V gene is TRBV6-1, the J gene TRBJ2-3; 11 nucleotides line up with TRBD2. Germline V gene sequence: CDR1 MNHNS, CDR2 SASEGT. J lost 1 base, V lost 4 bases, and 4 bases had no gene match. This CDR3 has 16 amino acids. The CDR3 DNA reads as TGTGCCAGCAGTGGACTAGCGGGACGGGGCACAGATACGCAGTATTTT. Encoded protein: CASSGLAGRGTDTQYF.

With respect to this clone: This likely came from a read error, as a far larger clone is one base away. V usage is TRBV30 and J usage is TRBJ1-2; 7 nucleotides align to TRBD1. In germline, CDR1 is GTSNPN, CDR2 SVGIG (reference sequence). The CDR3 spans 16 residues. In DNA form, the CDR3 reads TGTGCCTGGAGTGTCAACCCACAGGGGACTCACTATGGCCACACCTTC. Translated, it gives CAWSVNPQGTHYGHTF.